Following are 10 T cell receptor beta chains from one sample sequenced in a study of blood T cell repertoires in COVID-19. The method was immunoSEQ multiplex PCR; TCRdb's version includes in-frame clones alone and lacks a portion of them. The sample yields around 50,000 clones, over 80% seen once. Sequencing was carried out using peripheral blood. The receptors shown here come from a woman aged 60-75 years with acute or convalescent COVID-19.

The CDR3 loop reads CAWRDYGRSSTDTQYF. The CDR3 DNA follows: TGTGCCTGGCGAGACTACGGTCGGTCTAGCACAGATACGCAGTATTTT. J is TRBJ2-3 and V is TRBV30, with a weak D call TRBD2 (5 bases). The CDR3 sequence is 16 residues long. CDR1 GTSNPN and CDR2 SVGIG come from the germline V gene (reference sequence). The V end lost 5 bases, the J end lost 0 bases, and 18 bases lay between the germline ends.

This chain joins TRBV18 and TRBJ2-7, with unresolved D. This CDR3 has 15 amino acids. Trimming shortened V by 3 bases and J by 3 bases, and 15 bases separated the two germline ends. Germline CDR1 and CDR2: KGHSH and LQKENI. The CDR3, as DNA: TGTGCCAGCTCACCGGCGGCCGGCACTAACTACGAGCAGTACTTC. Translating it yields CASSPAAGTNYEQYF.

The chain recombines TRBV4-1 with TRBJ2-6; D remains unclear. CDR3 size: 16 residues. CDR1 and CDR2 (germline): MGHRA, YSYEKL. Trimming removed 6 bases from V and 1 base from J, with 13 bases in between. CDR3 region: CASRQTPGSGANVLTF. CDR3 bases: TGCGCCAGCAGGCAAACCCCAGGATCTGGGGCCAACGTCCTGACTTTC.

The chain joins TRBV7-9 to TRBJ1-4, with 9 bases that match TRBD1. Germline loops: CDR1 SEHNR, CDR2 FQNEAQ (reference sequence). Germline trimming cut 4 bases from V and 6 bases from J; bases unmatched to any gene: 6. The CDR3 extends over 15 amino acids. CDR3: CASSSDRGDYEKLFF. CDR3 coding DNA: TGTGCCAGCAGCTCGGACAGGGGAGATTATGAAAAACTGTTTTTT.

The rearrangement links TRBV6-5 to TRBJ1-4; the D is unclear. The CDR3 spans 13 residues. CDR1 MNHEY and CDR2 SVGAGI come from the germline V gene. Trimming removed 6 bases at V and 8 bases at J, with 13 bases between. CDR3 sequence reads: CASSSLSWEKLFF. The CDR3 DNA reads TGTGCCAGCAGCTCACTGAGTTGGGAAAAACTGTTTTTT.

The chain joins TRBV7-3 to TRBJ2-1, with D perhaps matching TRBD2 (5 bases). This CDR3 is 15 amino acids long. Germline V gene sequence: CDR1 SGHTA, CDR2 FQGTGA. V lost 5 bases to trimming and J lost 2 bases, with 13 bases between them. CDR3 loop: CASSRLPGTYNEQFF. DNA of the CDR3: TGTGCCAGCAGCCGACTCCCGGGGACCTACAATGAGCAGTTCTTC.

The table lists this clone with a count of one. The CDR3, as DNA: TGTGCCAGCAGTCCTTGGCGGGTGTTGGACGGGGAGCAGTACTTC. Translated: CASSPWRVLDGEQYF. The chain employs TRBV27 and TRBJ2-7; D may be TRBD2 (5 bases). The CDR3 is 15 amino acids. The germline gives CDR1 MNHEY, CDR2 SMNVEV (reference sequence). Trimming removed 5 bases at V and 7 bases at J, with 21 bases between.

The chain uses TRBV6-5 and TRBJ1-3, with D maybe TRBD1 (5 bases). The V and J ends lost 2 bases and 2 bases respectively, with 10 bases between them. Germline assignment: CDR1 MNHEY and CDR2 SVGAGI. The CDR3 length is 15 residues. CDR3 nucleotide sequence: TGTGCCAGCAGTTACAGGGGTTTCCCTGGAAACACCATATATTTT. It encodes CASSYRGFPGNTIYF.

CDR3: CASSYSGRGDGYTF. DNA of the CDR3: TGTGCCAGCAGTTACTCTGGCAGGGGAGACGGCTACACCTTC. The chain recombines TRBV6-5 with TRBJ1-2, with D possibly being TRBD1 (6 bases). V lost 0 bases and J 8 bases, leaving 13 bases between the germline ends. Per the germline V gene, CDR1 is MNHEY and CDR2 is SVGAGI. There are 14 residues in the CDR3.

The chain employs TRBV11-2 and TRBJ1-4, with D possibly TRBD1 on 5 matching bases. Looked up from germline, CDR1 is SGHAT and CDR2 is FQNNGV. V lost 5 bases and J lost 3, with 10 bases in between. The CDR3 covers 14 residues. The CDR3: CASSPGFANEKLFF. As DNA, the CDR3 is TGTGCCAGCAGCCCAGGGTTTGCTAATGAAAAACTGTTTTTT.